These 10 T cell receptor beta chains originate from one sample sequenced in a study of radiotherapy plus CTLA-4 blockade in lung cancer. Data came from immunoSEQ multiplex PCR; TCRdb stores just in-frame clones and leaves some out. The sample shows around 70,000 clones, 76% of them seen only once. Sequencing was performed on peripheral blood, taken from a patient treated with radiotherapy plus ipilimumab. The receptor source for this set is a human donor with non-small cell lung cancer whose response to radiotherapy plus ipilimumab could not be evaluated. Some clones in this sample may be carry-over from other donors' samples.

V gene TRBV5-8 combines with J gene TRBJ1-1; no reliable D call. Per germline, CDR1 SGHTS and CDR2 YDEGEE. The CDR3 loop spans 12 amino acids. V lost 1 base, J lost 11 bases, and 12 bases lay in between. The CDR3, as DNA: TGTGCCAGCAGCTTGTTCAGGCTCGAGGCTTTCTTT. Translating gives CASSLFRLEAFF.

V and J are TRBV10-3 and TRBJ1-1; D may be TRBD1 (5 bases). The CDR3 consists of 14 residues. Germline assignment: CDR1 ENHRY and CDR2 SYGVKD. Trimming cost V 6 bases and J 2 bases, with 13 bases left between them. In DNA form, the CDR3 reads TGTGCCATCAGGAGGAATCAGGGAAACACTGAAGCTTTCTTT. It is translated as CAIRRNQGNTEAFF.

V usage is TRBV6-5 and J usage is TRBJ2-1, with TRBD2 as a possible D gene (6 bases). This CDR3 has 13 amino acids. Germline V gene data show CDR1 as MNHEY and CDR2 as SVGAGI. Trimming stripped 6 bases from V and 4 bases from J, with 10 bases between. CDR3 sequence: CASRRGLYNEQFF. The CDR3 DNA is TGTGCCAGCAGAAGGGGACTGTACAATGAGCAGTTCTTC.

The chain employs TRBV2 and TRBJ1-6, with 7 nucleotides matching TRBD1. This CDR3 contains 13 residues. From germline, CDR1 is SNHLY and CDR2 FYNNEI. V dropped 7 bases and J dropped 6; count of bases not matched to a gene: 3. CDR3 coding DNA: TGTGCCAGCACCGGGACAGTTAATTCACCCCTCCACTTT. Its translation: CASTGTVNSPLHF.

V and J are TRBV29-1 and TRBJ1-2, with TRBD1 identical over 7 bases. J was trimmed by 7 bases and V by 1 base; bases with no gene match: 6. The CDR3 runs to 13 residues. Germline CDR1 and CDR2: SQVTM and ANQGSEA. CDR3 sequence (DNA): TGCAGCGTTGAAGGACAGGGCAGGGGTGGCTACACCTTC. Encoded protein: CSVEGQGRGGYTF.

This chain uses TRBV30 with TRBJ1-6; D remains unclear. CDR1 GTSNPN and CDR2 SVGIG come from the germline V gene (reference sequence). V was pared by 0 bases and J by 6 bases, with 12 bases between. The CDR3 consists of 15 residues. CDR3 DNA sequence: TGTGCCTGGAGTGTACCGGGTAGTTCTAATTCACCCCTCCACTTT. Amino acids: CAWSVPGSSNSPLHF. The complete variable domain, with remaining parts taken from reference TRBV30 and TRBJ1-6, reads SQTIHQWPATLVQPVGSPLSLECTVEGTSNPNLYWYRQAAGRGLQLLFYSVGIGQISSEVPQNLSASRPQDRQFILSSKKLLLSDSGFYLCAWSVPGSSNSPLHFGNGTRLTVT.

The chain carries TRBV5-1 and TRBJ1-1; D gene unclear. This CDR3 comprises 12 residues. V gave up 3 bases and J gave up 4 bases, with 7 bases separating them. The germline CDR1 and CDR2 sequences are SGHRS and YFSETQ. The DNA for the CDR3 is TGCGCCAGCAGCTGGGGAGGCACTGAAGCTTTCTTT. This gives the protein CASSWGGTEAFF.

This chain connects TRBV7-3 to TRBJ2-1, with D perhaps TRBD1 (6 bases). Germline CDR1 and CDR2: SGHTA and FQGTGA. CDR3 length equals 13 residues. Trimming cost V 4 bases and J 4 bases, with 8 bases left between them. CDR3 bases: TGTGCCAGCAGCTCCACAGGGTACAATGAGCAGTTCTTC. This translates into CASSSTGYNEQFF.

This clone was detected a few times. V gene TRBV29-1 combines with J gene TRBJ2-1; D uncertain. Per germline, CDR1 SQVTM and CDR2 ANQGSEA. The CDR3 extends over 10 amino acids. Deletions cut 5 bases from V and 9 bases from J, with 8 bases between. The CDR3 spells CSVLWPEQFF. The CDR3 region has the DNA TGCAGCGTTTTATGGCCTGAGCAGTTCTTC.

V gene TRBV19 combines with J gene TRBJ1-5; unclear D gene. CDR1 and CDR2 (germline): LNHDA, SQIVND (reference sequence). There are 14 residues in the CDR3. The V and J ends lost 7 bases and 9 bases respectively, with 19 bases between them. The DNA of the CDR3 is TGTGCCAGTATGCCTCCTGGAGGGTTGAGGCCCCAGCATTTT. This encodes CASMPPGGLRPQHF.